The rows below give T cell receptor beta chains drawn from one sample of a study of blood T cell repertoires in COVID-19. Assay used: immunoSEQ multiplex PCR; TCRdb lists only in-frame clones, some missing. The sample lists 5,000 to 7,000 clones, more than 75% seen once, with about 47% in the top ten. The sample taken for sequencing was peripheral blood. These receptors all stem from a human donor in a cohort sampled during active COVID-19. Each CDR3 is given with its conserved first and last residue. A D gene is named only where the DNA matches it firmly. Not every row has a clone size; where given, it reads once, few, many or a size class.

abundance: .
d_gene: .
v_gene: TRBV20-1
j_gene: TRBJ2-7
CDR3nt: TGCAGTGCTAGTATCACTAGCCGCGAGCAGTACTTC
CDR3aa: CSASITSREQYF

abundance: .
d_gene: .
v_gene: TRBV18
j_gene: TRBJ2-3
CDR3nt: TGTGCCAGCTCACCACCCGAGGGTACGCAGTATTTT
CDR3aa: CASSPPEGTQYF

abundance: .
d_gene: .
v_gene: TRBV25-1
j_gene: TRBJ1-2
CDR3nt: TGTGCCAGCAGTGAATTGGGCACCGACTATGGCTACACCTTC
CDR3aa: CASSELGTDYGYTF

abundance: .
d_gene: TRBD1
v_gene: TRBV4-1
j_gene: TRBJ1-4
CDR3nt: TGCGCCAGCAGCCAATATTCGGGACAGACTAATGAAAAACTGTTTTTT
CDR3aa: CASSQYSGQTNEKLFF

abundance: .
d_gene: TRBD2
v_gene: TRBV6-6
j_gene: TRBJ2-1
CDR3nt: TGTGCCAGCACCTTAACTAGCGGTAATGAGCAGTTCTTC
CDR3aa: CASTLTSGNEQFF

abundance: once
d_gene: TRBD2
v_gene: TRBV12-3/TRBV12-4
j_gene: TRBJ2-3
CDR3nt: TGTGCCAGCAGTTTGTCCGGACTAGCGGGAGTGTTT
CDR3aa: CASSLSGLAGVF

abundance: large
d_gene: TRBD2
v_gene: TRBV28
j_gene: TRBJ2-3
CDR3nt: TGTGCCAGCAGTTACCGACTAGCGGAGGTCACAGATACGCAGTATTTT
CDR3aa: CASSYRLAEVTDTQYF

abundance: .
d_gene: TRBD1
v_gene: TRBV6-5
j_gene: TRBJ1-6
CDR3nt: TGTGCCAGCAGTTACTCGGGACAGGGTAGATCACCCCTCCACTTT
CDR3aa: CASSYSGQGRSPLHF

abundance: .
d_gene: TRBD1
v_gene: TRBV28
j_gene: TRBJ1-1
CDR3nt: TGTGCCAGCAGCCCTACTCTAACAGGGGTTGACACTGAAGCTTTCTTT
CDR3aa: CASSPTLTGVDTEAFF

abundance: once
d_gene: TRBD1
v_gene: TRBV7-3
j_gene: TRBJ1-1
CDR3nt: TGTGCCAGCAGCTTTGGACAGGACACTGAAGCTTTCTTT
CDR3aa: CASSFGQDTEAFF

abundance: .
d_gene: .
v_gene: TRBV30
j_gene: TRBJ1-4
CDR3nt: TGTGCCGGGGCTGGCGGGACTAATGAAAAACTGTTTTTT
CDR3aa: CAGAGGTNEKLFF

abundance: .
d_gene: TRBD2
v_gene: TRBV28
j_gene: TRBJ2-7
CDR3nt: TGTGCCAGCAGTTTAGGGACTAGCGGGCCTGTGGGGAAGTACTTC
CDR3aa: CASSLGTSGPVGKYF

abundance: .
d_gene: .
v_gene: TRBV19
j_gene: TRBJ1-5
CDR3nt: TGTGCCAGTAGTAACTTAGCCTCAGGGGAAAGCCAGCCCCAGCATTTT
CDR3aa: CASSNLASGESQPQHF

abundance: few
d_gene: .
v_gene: TRBV29-1
j_gene: TRBJ2-2
CDR3nt: TGCAGCGTTGAAGACCGGGGGAACACCGGGGAGCTGTTTTTT
CDR3aa: CSVEDRGNTGELFF

abundance: .
d_gene: TRBD1
v_gene: TRBV28
j_gene: TRBJ2-7
CDR3nt: TGTGCCAGCAGTCTACAGGGGAGCTCCTACGAGCAGTACTTC
CDR3aa: CASSLQGSSYEQYF

abundance: .
d_gene: .
v_gene: TRBV9
j_gene: TRBJ2-7
CDR3nt: TGTGCCAGCAGCCCACAGGTTTCCTACGAGCAGTACTTC
CDR3aa: CASSPQVSYEQYF

abundance: .
d_gene: .
v_gene: TRBV7-8
j_gene: TRBJ1-1
CDR3nt: TGTGCCAGCAGCTTAGATTCCGGGGGCACTGAAGCTTTCTTT
CDR3aa: CASSLDSGGTEAFF

abundance: .
d_gene: TRBD1
v_gene: TRBV18
j_gene: TRBJ1-6
CDR3nt: TGTGCCAGCTCCCGTACTCTGGGACAGCAAGTTTCCTATAATTCACCCCTCCACTTT
CDR3aa: CASSRTLGQQVSYNSPLHF

abundance: once
d_gene: TRBD2
v_gene: TRBV6-2/TRBV6-3
j_gene: TRBJ2-1
CDR3nt: TGTGCCAGCAGTTACCCGAGCGGGACTACGCTCAGTGAGCAGTTCTTC
CDR3aa: CASSYPSGTTLSEQFF

abundance: .
d_gene: .
v_gene: TRBV20-1
j_gene: TRBJ2-5
CDR3nt: TGCAGCGGGGAGTTGATGGAGACCCAGTACTTC
CDR3aa: CSGELMETQYF

abundance: few
d_gene: .
v_gene: TRBV4-2
j_gene: TRBJ1-5
CDR3nt: TGTGCCAGCAGTGAAGTAGCGGGGGCGAGCAATCAGCCCCAGCATTTT
CDR3aa: CASSEVAGASNQPQHF

abundance: few
d_gene: .
v_gene: TRBV28
j_gene: TRBJ2-6
CDR3nt: TGTGCTTCTCTGGCCTCTGGGGCCAACGTCCTGACTTTC
CDR3aa: CASLASGANVLTF

abundance: few
d_gene: .
v_gene: TRBV19
j_gene: TRBJ1-1
CDR3nt: TGTGCCAGTAGTTATACTTCACAGGGGAACACTGAAGCTTTCTTT
CDR3aa: CASSYTSQGNTEAFF

abundance: once
d_gene: TRBD1
v_gene: TRBV27
j_gene: TRBJ2-5
CDR3nt: TGTGCCAGCAGTTCCCGGACAGGGGTTCAAGAGACCCAGTACTTC
CDR3aa: CASSSRTGVQETQYF

abundance: .
d_gene: .
v_gene: TRBV5-1
j_gene: TRBJ2-3
CDR3nt: TGCGCCAGCAGCTCTGACACCCGCAGCACAGATACGCAGTATTTT
CDR3aa: CASSSDTRSTDTQYF

abundance: .
d_gene: TRBD2
v_gene: TRBV6-4
j_gene: TRBJ2-1
CDR3nt: TGTGCCAGCAGTGTCTCCCCCGGACTAGCTTCCAATGAGCAGTTCTTC
CDR3aa: CASSVSPGLASNEQFF

abundance: .
d_gene: .
v_gene: TRBV9
j_gene: TRBJ1-1
CDR3nt: TGTGCCAGCAGCGTTGGAGGCAGCACTGAAGCTTTCTTT
CDR3aa: CASSVGGSTEAFF

abundance: .
d_gene: .
v_gene: TRBV7-2
j_gene: TRBJ2-1
CDR3nt: TGTGCCAGCAGTTCGACCCGGACAGGCGGGGTAGGTGAGCAGTTCTTC
CDR3aa: CASSSTRTGGVGEQFF

abundance: .
d_gene: TRBD2
v_gene: TRBV5-1
j_gene: TRBJ2-2
CDR3nt: TGCGCCAGCAGCGCGGGAGGATCCGGGACTCCGAACACCGGGGAGCTGTTTTTT
CDR3aa: CASSAGGSGTPNTGELFF

abundance: .
d_gene: TRBD1
v_gene: TRBV7-2
j_gene: TRBJ1-2
CDR3nt: TGTGCCAGCAGCGCTCGGACAGGATTGGACTATGGCTACACCTTC
CDR3aa: CASSARTGLDYGYTF

abundance: .
d_gene: .
v_gene: TRBV5-1
j_gene: TRBJ2-7
CDR3nt: TGCGCCAGCAGCTTGGGGGGTAGCGTGAGCTCCTACGAGCAGTACTTC
CDR3aa: CASSLGGSVSSYEQYF

abundance: .
d_gene: TRBD2
v_gene: TRBV11-2
j_gene: TRBJ2-1
CDR3nt: TGTGCCAGCAGCTTACCAGCGGGAGGAGACAATGAGCAGTTCTTC
CDR3aa: CASSLPAGGDNEQFF

abundance: once
d_gene: .
v_gene: TRBV7-2
j_gene: TRBJ1-1
CDR3nt: TGTGCCAGCAGCTTAGCCGCAGGGCTGTACACTGAAGCTTTCTTT
CDR3aa: CASSLAAGLYTEAFF

abundance: .
d_gene: .
v_gene: TRBV29-1
j_gene: TRBJ2-7
CDR3nt: TGCAGCGTTAGGGCTAGCCTTAGGCCCTACGAGCAGTACTTC
CDR3aa: CSVRASLRPYEQYF

abundance: .
d_gene: .
v_gene: TRBV9
j_gene: TRBJ2-1
CDR3nt: TGTGCCAGCAGCGTAGGCACATCCTCCTACAATGAGCAGTTCTTC
CDR3aa: CASSVGTSSYNEQFF

abundance: .
d_gene: .
v_gene: TRBV19
j_gene: TRBJ1-2
CDR3nt: TGTGCCAGTAGCGGGGTCGGGGGGCTTACCTATGGCTACACCTTC
CDR3aa: CASSGVGGLTYGYTF

abundance: .
d_gene: TRBD1
v_gene: TRBV5-1
j_gene: TRBJ2-1
CDR3nt: TGCGCCAGCAGCGACGGACAGGGGGCGAACAATGAGCAGTTCTTC
CDR3aa: CASSDGQGANNEQFF

abundance: .
d_gene: TRBD2
v_gene: TRBV5-1
j_gene: TRBJ2-1
CDR3nt: TGCGCCAGCAGCGAGAGCGGGAGTGGGATCAATGAGCAGTTCTTC
CDR3aa: CASSESGSGINEQFF

abundance: .
d_gene: TRBD2
v_gene: TRBV9
j_gene: TRBJ2-2
CDR3nt: TGTGCCAGCAGCCCCTTGGGACTAGCGGGACTGAACACCGGGGAGCTGTTTTTT
CDR3aa: CASSPLGLAGLNTGELFF

abundance: .
d_gene: .
v_gene: TRBV5-4
j_gene: TRBJ1-1
CDR3nt: TGTGCCAGCAGCTTGGACGGGAGAGCTTTCTTT
CDR3aa: CASSLDGRAFF